The 4 T cell receptor beta chains given below trace back to one sample, sequenced in a study of CD8 T cell repertoires and HIV-1 epitope variants. For these TCRs, the target antigens are not known. Clones were read by immunoSEQ multiplex PCR, and TCRdb kept only the in-frame ones, dropping some. The table shows about 6,000 clones, with roughly 65% occurring only once. The material sequenced was cultured CD8+ T cells derived from PBMCs. The receptor source for this set is a male donor with HIV.

This clone has just a few counts. CDR3 in amino acids: CASSEALSGSYEQYF. In nucleotides, the CDR3 is TGTGCCAGCAGTGAAGCGCTTTCCGGGTCCTACGAGCAGTACTTC. The chain links TRBV2 to TRBJ2-7, with D unclear. The CDR3 length is 15 residues. Trimming cost V 0 bases and J 1 base, with 10 bases left between them. Germline CDR1 and CDR2: SNHLY and FYNNEI.

The J gene is TRBJ2-1, the V gene TRBV29-1; TRBD1 might be the D (6 bases). V was clipped by 4 bases and J by 6 bases, with 13 bases between them. Germline CDR1 and CDR2: SQVTM and ANQGSEA. The CDR3 sequence is 13 residues long. The CDR3 is CSVVHRDGNEQFF. The CDR3 DNA follows: TGCAGCGTTGTCCACAGGGACGGCAATGAGCAGTTCTTC.

This sequence joins TRBV10-2 and TRBJ1-1; D is unclear. V was cut by 1 base and J by 3 bases, with 9 bases left in between. This CDR3 is 14 amino acids long. Germline assignment: CDR1 WSHSY and CDR2 SAAADI. The chain's CDR3 is CASSELELYTEAFF. Here the CDR3 DNA reads TGCGCCAGCAGTGAGTTGGAACTTTACACTGAAGCTTTCTTT.

This clone was counted between two and nine times. This chain joins TRBV5-1 and TRBJ2-2; D may be TRBD2 (5 bases). V was pared by 1 base and J by 0 bases, with 7 bases between. The CDR3 is 15 amino acids. Germline loops: CDR1 SGHRS, CDR2 YFSETQ. In nucleotides, the CDR3 is TGCGCCAGCAGCTTGTCGGGGACGAACACCGGGGAGCTGTTTTTT. It yields the protein CASSLSGTNTGELFF.